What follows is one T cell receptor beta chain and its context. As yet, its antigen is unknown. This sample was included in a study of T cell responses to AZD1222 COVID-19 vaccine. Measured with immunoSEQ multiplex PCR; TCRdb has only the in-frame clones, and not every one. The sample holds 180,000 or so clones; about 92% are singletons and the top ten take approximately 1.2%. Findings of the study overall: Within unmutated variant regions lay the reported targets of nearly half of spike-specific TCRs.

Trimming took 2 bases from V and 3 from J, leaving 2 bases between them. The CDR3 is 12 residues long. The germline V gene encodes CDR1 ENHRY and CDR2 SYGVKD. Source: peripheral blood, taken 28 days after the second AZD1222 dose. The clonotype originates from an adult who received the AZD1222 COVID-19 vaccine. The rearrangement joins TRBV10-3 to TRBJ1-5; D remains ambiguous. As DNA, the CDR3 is TGTGCCATCAGTGAGAACAATCAGCCCCAGCATTTT. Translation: CAISENNQPQHF.